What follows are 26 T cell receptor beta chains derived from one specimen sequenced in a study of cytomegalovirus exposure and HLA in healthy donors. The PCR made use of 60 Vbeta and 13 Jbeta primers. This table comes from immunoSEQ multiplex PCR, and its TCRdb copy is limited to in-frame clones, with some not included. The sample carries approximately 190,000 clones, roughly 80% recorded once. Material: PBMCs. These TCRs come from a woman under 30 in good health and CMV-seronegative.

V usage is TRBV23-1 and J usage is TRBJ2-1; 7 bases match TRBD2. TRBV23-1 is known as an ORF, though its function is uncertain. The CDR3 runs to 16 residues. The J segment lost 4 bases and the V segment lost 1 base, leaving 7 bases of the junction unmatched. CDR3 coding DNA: TGCGCCAGCAGTCAATTCGGAGCGGGACCATACAATGAGCAGTTCTTC. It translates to CASSQFGAGPYNEQFF.

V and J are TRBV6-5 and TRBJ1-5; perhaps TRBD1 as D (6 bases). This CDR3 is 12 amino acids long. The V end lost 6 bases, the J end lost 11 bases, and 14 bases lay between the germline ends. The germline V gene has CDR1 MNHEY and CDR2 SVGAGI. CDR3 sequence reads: CASRDPQGTQHF. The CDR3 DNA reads TGTGCCAGCAGGGACCCACAGGGTACCCAGCATTTT.

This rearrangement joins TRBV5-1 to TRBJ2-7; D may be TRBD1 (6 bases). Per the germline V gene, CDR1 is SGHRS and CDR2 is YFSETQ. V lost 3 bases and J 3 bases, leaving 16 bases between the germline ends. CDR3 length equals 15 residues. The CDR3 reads CASSSVQGMFYEQYF. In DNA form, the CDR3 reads TGCGCCAGCAGCTCGGTCCAGGGGATGTTCTACGAGCAGTACTTC.

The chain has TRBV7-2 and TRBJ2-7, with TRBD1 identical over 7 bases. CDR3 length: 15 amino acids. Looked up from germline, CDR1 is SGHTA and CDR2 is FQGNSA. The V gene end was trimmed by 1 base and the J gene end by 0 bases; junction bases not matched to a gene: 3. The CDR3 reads CASSLVAGGSYEQYF. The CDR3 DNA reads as TGTGCCAGCAGCTTAGTGGCAGGGGGCTCCTACGAGCAGTACTTC.

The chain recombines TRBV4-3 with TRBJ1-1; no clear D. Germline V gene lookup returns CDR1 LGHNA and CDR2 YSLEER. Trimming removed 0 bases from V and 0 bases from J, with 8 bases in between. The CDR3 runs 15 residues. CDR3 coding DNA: TGCGCCAGCAGCCAAGATCCGGGGATGAACACTGAAGCTTTCTTT. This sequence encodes CASSQDPGMNTEAFF.

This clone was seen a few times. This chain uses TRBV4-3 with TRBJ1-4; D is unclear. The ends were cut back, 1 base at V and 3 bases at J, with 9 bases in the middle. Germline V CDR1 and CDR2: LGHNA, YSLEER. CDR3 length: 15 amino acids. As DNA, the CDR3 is TGCGCCAGCAGCCAAGTGGGCCAGTCTAATGAAAAACTGTTTTTT. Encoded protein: CASSQVGQSNEKLFF.

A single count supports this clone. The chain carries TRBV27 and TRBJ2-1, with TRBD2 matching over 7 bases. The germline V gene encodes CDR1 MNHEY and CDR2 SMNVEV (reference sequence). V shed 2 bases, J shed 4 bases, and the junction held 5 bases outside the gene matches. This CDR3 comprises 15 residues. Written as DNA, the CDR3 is TGTGCCAGCAGTTTAAAGGGAGGGGTGTACAATGAGCAGTTCTTC. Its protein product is CASSLKGGVYNEQFF.

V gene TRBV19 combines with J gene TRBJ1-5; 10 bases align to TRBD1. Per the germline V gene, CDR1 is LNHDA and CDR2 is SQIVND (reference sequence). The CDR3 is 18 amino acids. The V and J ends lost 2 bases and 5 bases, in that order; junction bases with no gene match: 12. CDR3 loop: CASSIWTGGRVRDQPQHF. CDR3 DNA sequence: TGTGCCAGTAGTATATGGACAGGGGGAAGGGTTCGAGATCAGCCCCAGCATTTT. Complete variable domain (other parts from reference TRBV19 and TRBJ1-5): DGGITQSPKYLFRKEGQNVTLSCEQNLNHDAMYWYRQDPGQGLRLIYYSQIVNDFQKGDIAEGYSVSREKKESFPLTVTSAQKNPTAFYLCASSIWTGGRVRDQPQHFGDGTRLSIL.

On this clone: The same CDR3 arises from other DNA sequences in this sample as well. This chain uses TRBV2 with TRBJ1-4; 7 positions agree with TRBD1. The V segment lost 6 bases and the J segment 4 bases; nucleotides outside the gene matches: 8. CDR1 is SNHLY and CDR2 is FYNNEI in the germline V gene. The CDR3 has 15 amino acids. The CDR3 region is CASSRTGTDNEKLFF. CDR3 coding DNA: TGTGCCAGCAGCCGTACCGGGACAGATAATGAAAAACTGTTTTTT.

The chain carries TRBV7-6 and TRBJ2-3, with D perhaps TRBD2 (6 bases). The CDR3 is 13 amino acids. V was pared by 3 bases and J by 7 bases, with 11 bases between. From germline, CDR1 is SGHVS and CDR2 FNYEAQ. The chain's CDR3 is CASSFGGLNTQYF. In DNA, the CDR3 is TGTGCCAGCAGCTTTGGGGGACTTAATACGCAGTATTTT.

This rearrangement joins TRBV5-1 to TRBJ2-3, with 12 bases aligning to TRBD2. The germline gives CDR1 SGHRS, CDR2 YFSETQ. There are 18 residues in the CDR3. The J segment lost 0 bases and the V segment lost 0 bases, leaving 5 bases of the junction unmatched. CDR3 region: CASSLALAGGPSTDTQYF. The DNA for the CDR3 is TGCGCCAGCAGCTTGGCCCTAGCGGGAGGGCCAAGCACAGATACGCAGTATTTT.

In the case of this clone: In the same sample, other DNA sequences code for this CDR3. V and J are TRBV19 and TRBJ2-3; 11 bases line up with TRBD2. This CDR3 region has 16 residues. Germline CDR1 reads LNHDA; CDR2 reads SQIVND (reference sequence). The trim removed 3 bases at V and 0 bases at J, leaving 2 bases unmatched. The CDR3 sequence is CASSIGTSGSTDTQYF. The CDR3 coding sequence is TGTGCCAGTAGTATCGGGACTAGCGGTAGCACAGATACGCAGTATTTT.

In DNA form, the CDR3 reads TGCGCCAGCAGCCAAGATAGGATAGCGGAGGGGTTCTTC. Amino acids: CASSQDRIAEGFF. This chain uses TRBV4-1 with TRBJ2-1; D is perhaps TRBD2 (6 bases). The ends were cut back, 0 bases at V and 15 bases at J, with 15 bases in the middle. CDR3 length: 13 residues. Germline loops: CDR1 MGHRA, CDR2 YSYEKL.

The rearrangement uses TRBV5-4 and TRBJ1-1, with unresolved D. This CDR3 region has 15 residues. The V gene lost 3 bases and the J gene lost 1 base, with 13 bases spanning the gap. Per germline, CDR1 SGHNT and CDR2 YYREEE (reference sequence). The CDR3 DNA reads TGTGCCAGCAGCTCGTATATGGTAGAGAACACTGAAGCTTTCTTT. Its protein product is CASSSYMVENTEAFF. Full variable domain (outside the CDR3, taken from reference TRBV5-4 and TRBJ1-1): ETGVTQSPTHLIKTRGQQVTLRCSSQSGHNTVSWYQQALGQGPQFIFQYYREEENGRGNFPPRFSGLQFPNYSSELNVNALELDDSALYLCASSSYMVENTEAFFGQGTRLTVV.

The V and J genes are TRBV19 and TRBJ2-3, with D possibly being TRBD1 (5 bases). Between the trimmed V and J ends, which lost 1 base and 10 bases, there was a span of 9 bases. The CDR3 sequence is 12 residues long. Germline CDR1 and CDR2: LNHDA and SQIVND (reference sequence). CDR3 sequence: CASSIAQAPQYF. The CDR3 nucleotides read TGTGCCAGTAGTATAGCACAGGCCCCGCAGTATTTT.

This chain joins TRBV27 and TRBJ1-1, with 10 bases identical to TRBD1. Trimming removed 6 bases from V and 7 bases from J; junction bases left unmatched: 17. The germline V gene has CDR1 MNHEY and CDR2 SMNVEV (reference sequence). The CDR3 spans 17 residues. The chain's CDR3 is CASRLYSATGGWSEAFF. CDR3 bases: TGTGCCAGCAGACTCTATTCCGCGACAGGGGGCTGGAGTGAAGCTTTCTTT.

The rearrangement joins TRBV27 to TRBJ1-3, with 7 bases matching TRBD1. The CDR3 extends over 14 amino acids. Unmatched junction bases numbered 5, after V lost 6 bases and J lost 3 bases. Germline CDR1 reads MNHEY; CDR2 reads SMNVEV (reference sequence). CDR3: CASRAGGSGNTIYF. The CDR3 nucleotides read TGTGCCAGCAGGGCAGGGGGGAGTGGAAACACCATATATTTT.

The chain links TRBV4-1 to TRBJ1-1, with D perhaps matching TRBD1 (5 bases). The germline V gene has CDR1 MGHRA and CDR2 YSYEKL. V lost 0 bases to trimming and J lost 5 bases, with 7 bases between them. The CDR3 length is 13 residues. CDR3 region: CASSQDRGTEAFF. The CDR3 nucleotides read TGCGCCAGCAGCCAAGACCGGGGGACTGAAGCTTTCTTT.

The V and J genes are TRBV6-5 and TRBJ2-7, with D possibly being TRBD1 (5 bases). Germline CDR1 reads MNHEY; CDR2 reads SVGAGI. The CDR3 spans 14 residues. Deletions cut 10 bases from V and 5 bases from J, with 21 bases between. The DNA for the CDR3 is TGTGCCACCTCTCGAGGACACGCCAAGGACGAGCAGTACTTC. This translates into CATSRGHAKDEQYF.

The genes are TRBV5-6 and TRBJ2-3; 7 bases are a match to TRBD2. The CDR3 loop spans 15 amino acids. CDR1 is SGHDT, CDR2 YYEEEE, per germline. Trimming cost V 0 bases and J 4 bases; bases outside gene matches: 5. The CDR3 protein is CASSLVRGRPDTQYF. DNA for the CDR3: TGTGCCAGCAGCTTGGTGCGGGGGAGGCCAGATACGCAGTATTTT. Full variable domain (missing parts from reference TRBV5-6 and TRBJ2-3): DAGVTQSPTHLIKTRGQQVTLRCSPKSGHDTVSWYQQALGQGPQFIFQYYEEEERQRGNFPDRFSGHQFPNYSSELNVNALLLGDSALYLCASSLVRGRPDTQYFGPGTRLTVL.

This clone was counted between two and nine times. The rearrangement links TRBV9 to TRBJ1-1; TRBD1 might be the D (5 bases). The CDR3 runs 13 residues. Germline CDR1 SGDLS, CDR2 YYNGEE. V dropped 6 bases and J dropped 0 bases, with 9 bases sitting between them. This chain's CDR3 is CASTQGLNTEAFF. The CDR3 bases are TGTGCCAGCACCCAGGGTTTGAACACTGAAGCTTTCTTT.

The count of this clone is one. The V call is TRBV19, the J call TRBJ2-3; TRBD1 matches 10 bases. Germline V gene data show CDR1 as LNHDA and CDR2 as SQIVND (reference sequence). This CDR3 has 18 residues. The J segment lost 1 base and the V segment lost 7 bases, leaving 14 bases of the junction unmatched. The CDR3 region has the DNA TGTGCCAGTAACTCATATTCGAGGGGGACAGGGGGCACAGATACGCAGTATTTT. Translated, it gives CASNSYSRGTGGTDTQYF.

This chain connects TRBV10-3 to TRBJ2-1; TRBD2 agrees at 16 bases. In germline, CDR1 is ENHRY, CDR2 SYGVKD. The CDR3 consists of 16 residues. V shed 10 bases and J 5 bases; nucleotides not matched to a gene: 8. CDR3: CATQGTSGRGNNEQFF. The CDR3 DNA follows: TGTGCCACGCAAGGGACTAGCGGGAGGGGTAACAATGAGCAGTTCTTC.

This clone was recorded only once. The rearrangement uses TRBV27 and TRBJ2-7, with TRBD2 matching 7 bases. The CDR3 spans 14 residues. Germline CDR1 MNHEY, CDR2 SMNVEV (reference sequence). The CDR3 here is CVTSPRGNLYEQYF. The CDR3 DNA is TGTGTTACGAGTCCGCGGGGGAATCTCTACGAGCAGTACTTC.

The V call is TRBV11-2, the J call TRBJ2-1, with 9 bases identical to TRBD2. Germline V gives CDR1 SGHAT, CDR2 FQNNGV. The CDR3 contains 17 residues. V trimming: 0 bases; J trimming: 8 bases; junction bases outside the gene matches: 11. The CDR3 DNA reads TGTGCCAGCAGCTTAGATGCACTAGCGGGTGGGATCGATGAGCAGTTCTTC. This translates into CASSLDALAGGIDEQFF. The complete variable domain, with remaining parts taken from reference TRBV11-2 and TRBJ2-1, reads EAGVAQSPRYKIIEKRQSVAFWCNPISGHATLYWYQQILGQGPKLLIQFQNNGVVDDSQLPKDRFSAERLKGVDSTLKIQPAKLEDSAVYLCASSLDALAGGIDEQFFGPGTRLTVL.

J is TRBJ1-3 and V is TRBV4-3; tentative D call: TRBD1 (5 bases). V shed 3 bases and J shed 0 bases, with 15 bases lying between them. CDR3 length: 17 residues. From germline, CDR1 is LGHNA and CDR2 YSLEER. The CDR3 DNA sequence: TGCGCCAGCAGCCAGTCGTCGGTGGGGGGCTCTGGAAACACCATATATTTT. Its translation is CASSQSSVGGSGNTIYF.